This TCR beta chain was captured in a study of blood T cells in healthy people across ages. Sample-barcoded 5' priming and a J-beta primer mix drove a second PCR of about 7 to 12 cycles. Every cDNA molecule carried a tag from a template-switch adaptor bearing 12 random nucleotides. TCRdb reanalysed the 5' RACE reads using MiXCR and keeps one entry per CDR3 protein. This sample carries under 1,000,000 distinct CDR3 sequences, roughly 34% of them seen once, and the ten largest clones take approximately 13%. Germline V gene lookup returns CDR1 LGHNA and CDR2 YSLEER. The CDR3 has 15 amino acids. Deletions cut 1 base from V and 6 bases from J, with 15 bases between. This clonotype was seen only a few times.

The sample consisted of blood. The receptor was isolated from a man between 18 and 35 years old in good health. The chain has TRBV4-3 and TRBJ1-2, with D unresolved. The CDR3 is CASSQVDPGGNGYTF. CDR3 bases: TGCGCCAGCAGCCAAGTGGACCCCGGAGGGAATGGCTACACCTTC.